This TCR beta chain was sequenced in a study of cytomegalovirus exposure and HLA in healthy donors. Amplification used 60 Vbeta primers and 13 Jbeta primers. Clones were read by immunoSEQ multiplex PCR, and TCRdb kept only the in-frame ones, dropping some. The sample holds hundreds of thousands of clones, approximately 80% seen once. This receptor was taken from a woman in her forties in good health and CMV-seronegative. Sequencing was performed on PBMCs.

CDR3 coding DNA: TGCGCCAGCAGGACAGGGGTCATGAACACTGAAGCTTTCTTT. It codes for CASRTGVMNTEAFF. V and J are TRBV5-1 and TRBJ1-1; TRBD1 aligns across 8 bases. This CDR3 is 14 amino acids long. The germline V gene has CDR1 SGHRS and CDR2 YFSETQ. Trimming cost V 5 bases and J 0 bases; bases outside gene matches: 3.